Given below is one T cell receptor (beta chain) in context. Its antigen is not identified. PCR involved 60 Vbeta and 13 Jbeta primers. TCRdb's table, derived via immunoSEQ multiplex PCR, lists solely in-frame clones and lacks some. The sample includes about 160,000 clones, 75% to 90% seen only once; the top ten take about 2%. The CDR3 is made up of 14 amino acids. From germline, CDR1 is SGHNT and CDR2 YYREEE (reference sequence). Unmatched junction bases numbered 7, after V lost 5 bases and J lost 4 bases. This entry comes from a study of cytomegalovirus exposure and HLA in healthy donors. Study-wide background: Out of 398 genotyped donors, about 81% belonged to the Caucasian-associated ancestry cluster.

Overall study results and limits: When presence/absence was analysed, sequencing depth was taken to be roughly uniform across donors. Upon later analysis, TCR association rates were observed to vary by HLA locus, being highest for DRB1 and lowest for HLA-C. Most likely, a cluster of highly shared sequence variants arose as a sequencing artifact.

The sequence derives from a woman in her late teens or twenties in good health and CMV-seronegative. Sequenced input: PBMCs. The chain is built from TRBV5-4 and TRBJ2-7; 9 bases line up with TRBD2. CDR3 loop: CASRQAGGAYEQYF. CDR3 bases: TGTGCCAGCAGGCAAGCGGGAGGAGCATACGAGCAGTACTTC.